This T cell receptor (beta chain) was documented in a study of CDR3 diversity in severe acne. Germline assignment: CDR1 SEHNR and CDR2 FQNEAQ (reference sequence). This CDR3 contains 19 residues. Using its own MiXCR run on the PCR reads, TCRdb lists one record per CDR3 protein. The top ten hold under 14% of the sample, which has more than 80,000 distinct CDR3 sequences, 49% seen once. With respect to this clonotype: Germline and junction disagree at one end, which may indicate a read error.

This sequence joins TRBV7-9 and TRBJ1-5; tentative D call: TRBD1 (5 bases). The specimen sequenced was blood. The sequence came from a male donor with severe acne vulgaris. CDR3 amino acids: CASSGNRRRWLIRNQPQRF. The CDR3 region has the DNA TGTGCCAGCAGCGGAAACAGGAGGCGTTGGTTAATTCGCAATCAGCCCCAGCGTTTT.